This TCR beta chain derives from a study of read filtering for tumor transcriptome and immune sequencing. The sample holds many counts of this clonotype. As yet, its antigen is unknown. The CDR3 runs to 18 residues. Trimming left V 3 bases short and J 1 base short, with 21 bases between. CDR1 is MDHEN, CDR2 SYDVKM, per germline. The library was built from roughly 400 ng RNA with molecular barcoded adaptors for alpha/delta and beta/gamma chains. One entry per CDR3 protein, called by TCRdb with MiXCR from the reads. Among tens of thousands of distinct CDR3 sequences, roughly 19% were seen once, and the ten largest hold about 11%. General study findings and limits: In IR-seq, single-read clonotypes were approximately 83% of clonotypes but approximately 3.5% of reads.

Sequenced sample: a population of CD138-negative cells sorted from bone marrow. The chain links TRBV28 to TRBJ2-5, with D perhaps matching TRBD1 or TRBD2 (6 bases each). This clonotype was sampled from a donor over 35 with multiple myeloma. In nucleotides, the CDR3 is TGTGCCAGCAGTTTCCCTGACAAGGGGGGCCCAGGCCAAGAGACCCAGTACTTC. Protein: CASSFPDKGGPGQETQYF.